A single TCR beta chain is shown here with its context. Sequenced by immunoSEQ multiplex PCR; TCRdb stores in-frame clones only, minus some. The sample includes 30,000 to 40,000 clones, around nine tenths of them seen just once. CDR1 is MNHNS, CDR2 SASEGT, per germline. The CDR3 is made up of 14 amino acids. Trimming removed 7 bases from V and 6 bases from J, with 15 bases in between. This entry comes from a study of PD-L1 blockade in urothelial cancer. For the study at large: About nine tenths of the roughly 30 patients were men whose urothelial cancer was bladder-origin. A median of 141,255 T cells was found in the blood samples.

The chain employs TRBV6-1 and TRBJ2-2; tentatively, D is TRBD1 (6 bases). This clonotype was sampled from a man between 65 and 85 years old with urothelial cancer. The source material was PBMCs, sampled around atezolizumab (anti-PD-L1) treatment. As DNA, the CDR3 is TGTGCCAGCACTAGAATCCAGGGGCCCGGGGAGCTGTTTTTT. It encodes CASTRIQGPGELFF.